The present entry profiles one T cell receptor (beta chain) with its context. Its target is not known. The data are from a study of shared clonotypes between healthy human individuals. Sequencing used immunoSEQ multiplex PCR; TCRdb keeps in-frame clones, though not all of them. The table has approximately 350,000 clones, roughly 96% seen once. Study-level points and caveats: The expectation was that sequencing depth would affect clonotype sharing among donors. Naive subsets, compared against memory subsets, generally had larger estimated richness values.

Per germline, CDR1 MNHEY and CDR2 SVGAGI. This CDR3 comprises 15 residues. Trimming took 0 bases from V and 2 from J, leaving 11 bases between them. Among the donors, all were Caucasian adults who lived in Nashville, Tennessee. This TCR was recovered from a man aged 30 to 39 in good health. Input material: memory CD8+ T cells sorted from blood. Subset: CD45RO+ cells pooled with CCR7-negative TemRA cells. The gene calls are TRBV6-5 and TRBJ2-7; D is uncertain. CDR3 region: CASSYSMSGTYEQYF. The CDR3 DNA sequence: TGTGCCAGCAGTTACTCGATGTCAGGAACCTACGAGCAGTACTTC.